The 5 T cell receptor beta chains given below trace back to one sample, sequenced in a study of cytomegalovirus exposure and HLA in healthy donors. PCR employed 60 Vbeta and 13 Jbeta primers. This table comes from immunoSEQ multiplex PCR, and its TCRdb copy is limited to in-frame clones, with some not included. The sample yields tens of thousands of clones, 72% seen once. What was sequenced was PBMCs. Every receptor here comes from a man between 60 and 75 years old in good health and CMV-seropositive.

CDR3 region: CASTNWGQSSYEQYF. The CDR3 bases are TGTGCCAGCACCAACTGGGGACAGAGCTCCTACGAGCAGTACTTC. The chain uses TRBV6-6 and TRBJ2-7; TRBD1 aligns across 7 bases. The CDR3 spans 15 residues. V trimming: 7 bases; J trimming: 0 bases; junction bases outside the gene matches: 9. Germline CDR1 is MNHNY and CDR2 is SVGAGI (reference sequence).

This sequence joins TRBV7-2 and TRBJ2-3; D is possibly TRBD2 (5 bases). The CDR3 is made up of 13 amino acids. The germline V and J ends were trimmed by 0 bases and 6 bases, with 7 bases remaining between them. CDR1 is SGHTA, CDR2 FQGNSA, per germline. CDR3 sequence: CASSLALGDTQYF. The DNA for the CDR3 is TGTGCCAGCAGCTTAGCACTAGGGGATACGCAGTATTTT.

The genes are TRBV28 and TRBJ1-2; unclear D gene. Germline values: CDR1 MDHEN, CDR2 SYDVKM. The V and J ends lost 4 bases and 4 bases respectively, with 7 bases between them. CDR3 length: 12 amino acids. CDR3 DNA: TGTGCCAGCAGTTGGCGGGTCTATGGCTACACCTTC. Its protein is CASSWRVYGYTF.

This clone is a singleton in its sample. The V call is TRBV19, the J call TRBJ2-3, with D unresolved. V lost 3 bases and J lost 0, with 10 bases in between. CDR1 is LNHDA and CDR2 is SQIVND in the germline V gene (reference sequence). This CDR3 comprises 15 residues. The CDR3 DNA follows: TGTGCCAGTAGTATCGGTGGTAGTAGCACAGATACGCAGTATTTT. It is translated as CASSIGGSSTDTQYF.

This chain's CDR3 is CASSVGEYEQFF. DNA for the CDR3: TGTGCCAGCAGCGTAGGAGAGTATGAGCAGTTCTTC. The chain links TRBV7-9 to TRBJ2-1; no firm D call. V was pared by 5 bases and J by 8 bases, with 10 bases between. Per germline, CDR1 SEHNR and CDR2 FQNEAQ (reference sequence). The CDR3 totals 12 residues. Filled out from reference TRBV7-9 and TRBJ2-1, the complete variable domain reads DTGVSQNPRHKITKRGQNVTFRCDPISEHNRLYWYRQTLGQGPEFLTYFQNEAQLEKSRLLSDRFSAERPKGSFSTLEIQRTEQGDSAMYLCASSVGEYEQFFGPGTRLTVL.